The present entry profiles one T cell receptor (beta chain) with its context. Authors' methods: Researchers report that nucleated cell counts were estimated from reference gene primer amplification. Measured with immunoSEQ multiplex PCR; TCRdb has only the in-frame clones, and not every one. The DNA gave D and trimming, while V, J and clone size come from that table. The profile shows roughly 130,000 clones, 79% of them singletons. This sample is part of a study of blood T cell repertoires in COVID-19. Across the study: Whether acute or convalescent, the COVID-19 samples came from the United States, Italy and Spain. From T cells, B-cell-depleted T cells, or PBMCs came the material, which was cDNA or gDNA.

The sample was peripheral blood. The TCR was taken from a man aged 55 to 70 with acute or convalescent COVID-19.

This CDR3 reads CASSLVQGIGTDTQYF. The CDR3 DNA sequence: TGTGCCAGCAGCTTAGTTCAGGGGATTGGTACAGATACGCAGTATTTT. The chain uses TRBV7-2 and TRBJ2-3; D might be TRBD1 (6 bases). The V end lost 1 base, the J end lost 3 bases, and 14 bases lay between the germline ends. CDR1 SGHTA and CDR2 FQGNSA come from the germline V gene. CDR3 length equals 16 residues.